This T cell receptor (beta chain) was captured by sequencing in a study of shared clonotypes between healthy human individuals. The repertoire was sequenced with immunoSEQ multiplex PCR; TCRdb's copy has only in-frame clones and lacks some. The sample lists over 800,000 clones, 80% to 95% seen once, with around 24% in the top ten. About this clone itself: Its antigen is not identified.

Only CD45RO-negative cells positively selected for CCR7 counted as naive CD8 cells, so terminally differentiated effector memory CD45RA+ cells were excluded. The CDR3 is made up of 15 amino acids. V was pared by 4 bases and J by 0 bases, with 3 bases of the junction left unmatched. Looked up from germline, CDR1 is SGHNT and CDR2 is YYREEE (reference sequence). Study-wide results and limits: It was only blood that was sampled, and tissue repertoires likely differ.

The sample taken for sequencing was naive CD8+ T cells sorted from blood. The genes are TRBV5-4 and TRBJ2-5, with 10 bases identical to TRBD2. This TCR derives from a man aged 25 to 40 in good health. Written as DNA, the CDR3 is TGTGCCAGCAGCCCGGGACTAGCGTACCAAGAGACCCAGTACTTC. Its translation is CASSPGLAYQETQYF.